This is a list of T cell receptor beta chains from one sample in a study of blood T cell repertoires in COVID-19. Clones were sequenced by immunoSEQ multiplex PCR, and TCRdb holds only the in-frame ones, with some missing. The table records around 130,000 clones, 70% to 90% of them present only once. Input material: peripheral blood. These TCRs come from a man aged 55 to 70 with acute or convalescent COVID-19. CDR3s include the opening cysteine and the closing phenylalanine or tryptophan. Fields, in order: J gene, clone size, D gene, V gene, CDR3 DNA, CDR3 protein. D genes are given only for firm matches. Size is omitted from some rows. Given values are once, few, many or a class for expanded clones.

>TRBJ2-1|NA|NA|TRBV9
TGTGCCAGCAGCCCCCTTGGTAGCGGATACAATGAGCAGTTCTTC
CASSPLGSGYNEQFF
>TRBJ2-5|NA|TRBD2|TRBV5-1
TGCGCCAGCAGCCCCCGGTCTAGCGGGAGTTGGGAGACCCAGTACTTC
CASSPRSSGSWETQYF
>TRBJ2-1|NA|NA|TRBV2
TGTGCCAGCAGTGGACTACAGGGTCGGGATGAGCAGTTCTTC
CASSGLQGRDEQFF
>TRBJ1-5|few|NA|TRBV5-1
TGCGCCAGCAGCTTGGACTTTGGACAGTCCCAGCCCCAGCATTTT
CASSLDFGQSQPQHF
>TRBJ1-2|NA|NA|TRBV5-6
TGTGCCAGCAGCTTGGGACAGCCGATCTATGGCTACACCTTC
CASSLGQPIYGYTF
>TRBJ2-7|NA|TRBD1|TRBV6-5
TGTGCCAGCAGTTACATGGACAGGATATACGAGCAGTACTTC
CASSYMDRIYEQYF
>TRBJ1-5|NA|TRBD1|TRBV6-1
TGTGCCAGCAGTGATAGGACAGGGGGCGCCGGGCAGCCCCAGCATTTT
CASSDRTGGAGQPQHF
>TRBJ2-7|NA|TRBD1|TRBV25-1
TGTGCCAGCAGTGAGAGTTGGGACAGCCCGGAGCAGTACTTC
CASSESWDSPEQYF
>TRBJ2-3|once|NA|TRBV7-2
TGTGCCAGCAGCTTACTAGGAACAGATACGCAGTATTTT
CASSLLGTDTQYF
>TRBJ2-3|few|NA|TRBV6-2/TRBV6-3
TGTGCCAGCAGTTACTCCCTAGCCCCTAACACAGATACGCAGTATTTT
CASSYSLAPNTDTQYF
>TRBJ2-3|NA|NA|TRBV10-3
TGTGCCGCGCGGGACGCCCGCTCCAGCACAGATACGCAGTATTTT
CAARDARSSTDTQYF
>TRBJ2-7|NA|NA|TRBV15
TGTGCCACCAGCAGAGATCCTGGGGCTACCTACGAGCAGTACTTC
CATSRDPGATYEQYF
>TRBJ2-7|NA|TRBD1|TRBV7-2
TGTGCCAGCAGCACGGGACAGGGGGCCTACGAGCAGTACTTC
CASSTGQGAYEQYF
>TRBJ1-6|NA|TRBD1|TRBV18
TGTGCCAGCTCACCCGGGACAGTTAATTCACCCCTCCACTTT
CASSPGTVNSPLHF
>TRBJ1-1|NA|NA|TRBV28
TGTGCCAGCAGTCTGGGGACAAAGAACACTGAAGCTTTCTTT
CASSLGTKNTEAFF
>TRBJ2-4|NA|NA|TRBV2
TGTGCCAGCAGTGCGACGACAGACATTCAGTACTTC
CASSATTDIQYF
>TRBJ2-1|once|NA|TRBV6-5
TGTGCCAGCAGTTATCAAAACTACAATGAGCAGTTCTTC
CASSYQNYNEQFF
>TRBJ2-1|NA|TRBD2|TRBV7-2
TGTGCCAGCAGCCCGAGCGGGAGCTCCTACAATGAGCAGTTCTTC
CASSPSGSSYNEQFF
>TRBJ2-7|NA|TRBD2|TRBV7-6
TGTGCCAGCAGCCTGCAGGGAGGGGAGTACGACGAGCAGTACTTC
CASSLQGGEYDEQYF
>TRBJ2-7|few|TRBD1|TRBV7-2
TGTGCCAGCAGCTTACTTGGGACAGGGGGCTACGAGCAGTACTTC
CASSLLGTGGYEQYF
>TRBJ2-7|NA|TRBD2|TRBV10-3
TGTGCCATCAAGGGACTAGCGGGCTCCTACGAGCAGTACTTC
CAIKGLAGSYEQYF
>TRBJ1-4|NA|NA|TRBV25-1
TGTGCCAGCAGTGAATTCGTGGCAGCCGGGGAAAAACTGTTTTTT
CASSEFVAAGEKLFF
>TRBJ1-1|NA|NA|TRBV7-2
TGTGCCAGCAGCTTTAACTCGAACACTGAAGCTTTCTTT
CASSFNSNTEAFF
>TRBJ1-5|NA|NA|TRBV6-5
TGTGCCAGCAGGGCCCGGGATCAGCCCCAGCATTTT
CASRARDQPQHF
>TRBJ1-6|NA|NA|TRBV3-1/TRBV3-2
TGTGCCAGCCCGGTCGTTGATTCACCCCTCCACTTT
CASPVVDSPLHF
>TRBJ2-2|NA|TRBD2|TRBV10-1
TGCGCCAGCAGTCGGGTAGCGGGCTCCGGGGAGCTGTTTTTT
CASSRVAGSGELFF
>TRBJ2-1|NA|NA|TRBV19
TGTGCCAGTAGTATCCAGGTTCACAATGAGCAGTTCTTC
CASSIQVHNEQFF
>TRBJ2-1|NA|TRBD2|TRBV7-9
TGTGCCAGCAGCTGGAGTAGCGGGATCAATGAGCAGTTCTTC
CASSWSSGINEQFF
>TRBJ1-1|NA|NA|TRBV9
TGTGCCAGCAGCCGAACAGGCAGCACTGAAGCTTTCTTT
CASSRTGSTEAFF
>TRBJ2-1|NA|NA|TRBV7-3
TGTGCCAGCAGCTCCCCGGACAGTTACAATGAGCAGTTCTTC
CASSSPDSYNEQFF
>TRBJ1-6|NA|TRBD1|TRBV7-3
TGTGCCAGCAGCCACTCCCGGACAGGGTTTACACCCCTCCACTTT
CASSHSRTGFTPLHF
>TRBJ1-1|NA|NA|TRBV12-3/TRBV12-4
TGTGCCAGCAGCCTACAGGAGAACACTGAAGCTTTCTTT
CASSLQENTEAFF
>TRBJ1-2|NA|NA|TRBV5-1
TGCGCCAGCAGCTTGTATTCCCAGGGTTCAGATGGCTACACCTTC
CASSLYSQGSDGYTF
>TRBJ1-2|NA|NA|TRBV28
TGTGCCAGCAGTCCCCACGACAGCCCGACTAACTATGGCTACACCTTC
CASSPHDSPTNYGYTF
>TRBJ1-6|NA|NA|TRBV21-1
TGTGCCAGCAGCAAAGTTAGGGGGCCAAATTCACCCCTCCACTTT
CASSKVRGPNSPLHF
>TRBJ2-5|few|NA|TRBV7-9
TGTGCCAGCAGCCCAGGACAGTCATCTCAAGAGACCCAGTACTTC
CASSPGQSSQETQYF
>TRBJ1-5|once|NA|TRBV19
TGTGCCAGTAGTATCCAAAATAATCAGCCCCAGCATTTT
CASSIQNNQPQHF
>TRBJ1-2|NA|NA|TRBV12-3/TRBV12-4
TGTGCCAGCAGTTTTGGAGGACTGAAGGGCTACACCTTC
CASSFGGLKGYTF
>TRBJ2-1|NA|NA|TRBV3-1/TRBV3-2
TGTGCCAGCAGCCAAGATAGAGAAGGAACAGGGCCCCACAATGAGCAGTTCTTC
CASSQDREGTGPHNEQFF
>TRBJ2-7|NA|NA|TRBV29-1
TGCAGCGTGCTCCGGGGAGACGTGGACGAGCAGTACTTC
CSVLRGDVDEQYF
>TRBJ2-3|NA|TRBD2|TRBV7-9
TGTGCCAGCAGCTTTCCCGGACTAGCGGGAAATACGCAGTATTTT
CASSFPGLAGNTQYF
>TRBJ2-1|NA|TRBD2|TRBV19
TGTGCCAGTAGTGCTAGCGGGCCCTACAATGAGCAGTTCTTC
CASSASGPYNEQFF
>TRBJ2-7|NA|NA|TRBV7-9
TGTGCCAGCAGCCCCCCATGGGCGGGAACCTACGAGCAGTACTTC
CASSPPWAGTYEQYF
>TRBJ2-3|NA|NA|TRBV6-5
TGTGCCAGCAGTTACTCTCGGGGGGATACGCAGTATTTT
CASSYSRGDTQYF
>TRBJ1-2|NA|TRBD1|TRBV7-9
TGTGCCAGCAGCTTAGCCGGGACAGCCTTTTATGGCTACACCTTC
CASSLAGTAFYGYTF
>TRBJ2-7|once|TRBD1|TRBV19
TGTGCCAGTAGTCCGGACAGGGGGTTGCCCTCCTACGAGCAGTACTTC
CASSPDRGLPSYEQYF
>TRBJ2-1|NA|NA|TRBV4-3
TGCGCCAGCAGCCAAGATCCCCGCGACAGCTCCTACAATGAGCAGTTCTTC
CASSQDPRDSSYNEQFF
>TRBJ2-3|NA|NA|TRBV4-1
TGCGCCAGCAGCCAGCTAGGGGAATCCACAGATACGCAGTATTTT
CASSQLGESTDTQYF
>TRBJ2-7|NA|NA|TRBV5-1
TGCGCCAGCAGCTTGGAGGCAGGGAAGAGCGAGCAGTACTTC
CASSLEAGKSEQYF
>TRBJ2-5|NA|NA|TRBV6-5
TGTGCCAGCAAACTGACGGTCCCAGGCGTAGAGACCCAGTACTTC
CASKLTVPGVETQYF
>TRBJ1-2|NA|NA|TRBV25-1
TGTGCCAGCACCCCCACAGAAAAGGGCTACACCTTC
CASTPTEKGYTF
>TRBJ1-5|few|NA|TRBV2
TGTGCCAGCAACCAAGGGGGGGGTAGCCAGCCCCAGCATTTT
CASNQGGGSQPQHF